What follows are 25 T cell receptor beta chains derived from one specimen sequenced in a study of blood T cells in healthy people across ages. It was with a sample-barcoded 5' primer and a J-beta primer mix that a second PCR of about 6 to 11 cycles was run. TCRdb used MiXCR to reprocess the 5' RACE reads, holding one entry per CDR3 protein. The repertoire includes some 1.5 million distinct CDR3 sequences, roughly two fifths of them detected once, and just over 4% sits in the top ten. Sequenced sample: blood. These receptors all stem from a woman between 18 and 30 years old in good health.

V gene TRBV11-3 combines with J gene TRBJ2-1; possible D gene TRBD1, 5 bases. The CDR3 has 12 amino acids. The germline gives CDR1 SGHNT, CDR2 YENEEA. The V end was cut by 5 bases, the J end by 10 bases, with 12 bases between. In nucleotides, the CDR3 is TGTGCCAGCAGCGGTACGACAGAAGAGCAGTTCTTC. Protein sequence: CASSGTTEEQFF.

This clonotype has more than one count but fewer than ten. This chain connects TRBV20-1 to TRBJ1-1, with D perhaps matching TRBD1 (5 bases). The germline V gene has CDR1 DFQATT and CDR2 SNEGSKA (reference sequence). The V end was cut by 7 bases, the J end by 5 bases, with 11 bases between. The CDR3 totals 11 residues. The CDR3 DNA sequence: TGCAGTGTTGACAACAGGACTGAAGCTTTCTTT. It translates to CSVDNRTEAFF.

This chain's CDR3 is CASSVEAAYNEQFF. The CDR3 DNA reads TGTGCCAGCAGTGTAGAAGCCGCCTACAATGAGCAGTTCTTC. The gene calls are TRBV27 and TRBJ2-1; the D is unclear. CDR1 MNHEY and CDR2 SMNVEV come from the germline V gene (reference sequence). The CDR3 sequence is 14 residues long. V was cut by 5 bases and J by 2 bases, with 10 bases left in between.

With respect to this clonotype: A read error may account for a junction end that differs from germline. This rearrangement joins TRBV2 to TRBJ2-7; a weak D match, TRBD2 (5 bases). Germline CDR1 is SNHLY and CDR2 is FYNNEI. The CDR3 length is 13 residues. Written as DNA, the CDR3 is TGTGCCAGCAGGGAAGGACGACTATGGGAGCAGTACTTC. This translates into CASREGRLWEQYF.

This clonotype appeared a few times. This chain joins TRBV28 and TRBJ2-5; 7 bases match TRBD2. The V and J ends lost 4 bases and 1 base, in that order; junction bases with no gene match: 6. There are 15 residues in the CDR3. Germline lookup yields CDR1 MDHEN and CDR2 SYDVKM. The CDR3 protein is CASSSAGDAQETQYF. CDR3 in DNA: TGTGCCAGCAGTTCGGCGGGGGACGCCCAAGAGACCCAGTACTTC.

This chain joins TRBV5-1 and TRBJ2-7; D gene uncertain. Trimming stripped 0 bases from V and 8 bases from J, with 12 bases between. This CDR3 has 13 residues. The germline CDR1 and CDR2 sequences are SGHRS and YFSETQ. The CDR3 reads CASSLAALSQQYF. Here the CDR3 DNA reads TGCGCCAGCAGCTTGGCGGCCCTCTCTCAGCAGTACTTC.

DNA for the CDR3: TGTGCCACGGTCGGCGGAAGGGGTGATCAGCCCCAGCATTTT. It is translated as CATVGGRGDQPQHF. The chain combines TRBV12-3 or TRBV12-4 with TRBJ1-5; D is perhaps TRBD1 (5 bases). The CDR3 has 14 residues. The V end was cut by 10 bases, the J end by 5 bases, with 18 bases between.

Only a few counts were recorded for this clonotype. This chain links TRBV9 with TRBJ2-3; 8 bases align to TRBD2. V trimming: 4 bases; J trimming: 2 bases; junction bases outside the gene matches: 6. The V gene's germline CDR1 is SGDLS and CDR2 YYNGEE. The CDR3 covers 15 residues. In DNA, the CDR3 is TGTGCCAGCAGCCCCCGGCGGGGGGACACAGATACGCAGTATTTT. Encoded protein: CASSPRRGDTDTQYF.

This clonotype appeared a few times. The V gene is TRBV4-3, the J gene TRBJ2-3, with D tentatively TRBD1 or TRBD2 (5 bases each). Germline values: CDR1 LGHNA, CDR2 YSLEER. V was shortened by 0 bases and J by 1 base, with 11 bases between the two germline ends. The CDR3 has 16 amino acids. The CDR3 spells CASSQDRGVGTDTQYF. The CDR3 DNA follows: TGCGCCAGCAGCCAAGATCGAGGGGTAGGCACAGATACGCAGTATTTT.

This clonotype was observed a few times. This chain uses TRBV20-1 with TRBJ2-3; D ambiguous. The CDR3 has 14 amino acids. V lost 6 bases, J lost 0 bases, and 13 bases lay in between. Per germline, CDR1 DFQATT and CDR2 SNEGSKA (reference sequence). CDR3 region: CSARAHQSTDTQYF. For the CDR3, the DNA is TGCAGTGCCCGGGCCCATCAAAGCACAGATACGCAGTATTTT.

This clonotype was counted between two and nine times. This chain uses TRBV12-5 with TRBJ1-1; D unresolved. The CDR3 extends over 12 amino acids. Per germline, CDR1 LGHNT and CDR2 FRNRAP. V shed 2 bases and J shed 2 bases, with 3 bases lying between them. DNA of the CDR3: TGTGCTAGTGGTTTGATAAACACTGAAGCTTTCTTT. This codes for CASGLINTEAFF.

This clonotype was found a few times. The chain employs TRBV13 and TRBJ1-2; D possibly corresponds to TRBD1 (5 bases). The CDR3 spans 15 residues. Germline CDR1 and CDR2: PRHDT and FYEKMQ (reference sequence). Deletions cut 3 bases from V and 0 bases from J, with 11 bases between. CDR3 sequence (DNA): TGTGCCAGCAGCTTTACCCGGGGGACTAACTATGGCTACACCTTC. It encodes CASSFTRGTNYGYTF.

V is TRBV2 and J is TRBJ2-1; 7 nucleotides align to TRBD1. The CDR3 is made up of 16 amino acids. The junction had 7 bases not matched to a gene; V was cut back by 0 bases and J by 5 bases. In germline, CDR1 is SNHLY, CDR2 FYNNEI. The CDR3 here is CASSEALQGHNNEQFF. The CDR3 DNA is TGTGCCAGCAGTGAAGCGTTACAGGGGCATAACAATGAGCAGTTCTTC.

Only a few counts were recorded for this clonotype. The J gene is TRBJ2-2, the V gene TRBV10-1, with TRBD2 matching over 7 bases. Germline V gene data show CDR1 as WNHNN and CDR2 as SYGVQD (reference sequence). The CDR3 extends over 14 amino acids. Trimming removed 6 bases from V and 6 bases from J; junction bases left unmatched: 7. CDR3 nucleotide sequence: TGCGCCAGCAGCGGACTAGTCGCCGCCGGGGAGCTGTTTTTT. It translates to CASSGLVAAGELFF.

This chain connects TRBV20-1 to TRBJ2-5, with 8 bases lining up with TRBD2. The CDR3 runs 18 residues. The V gene end was trimmed by 1 base and the J gene end by 11 bases; junction bases not matched to a gene: 24. Per the germline V gene, CDR1 is DFQATT and CDR2 is SNEGSKA (reference sequence). The CDR3 region is CSARAFGERELPSDEQYF. The CDR3 DNA reads TGCAGTGCTAGAGCGTTTGGGGAGCGGGAGCTACCAAGCGATGAGCAGTACTTC.

The chain carries TRBV4-2 and TRBJ2-3; the match to TRBD2 covers 10 bases. The CDR3 is 15 amino acids. Germline trimming cut 4 bases from V and 4 bases from J; bases unmatched to any gene: 5. Germline V gene sequence: CDR1 LGHNA, CDR2 YNFKEQ. CDR3 sequence (DNA): TGTGCCAGCAGCCCCCTAGCGGGAGTGTCAGATACGCAGTATTTT. Protein sequence: CASSPLAGVSDTQYF.

The rearrangement links TRBV4-1 to TRBJ2-1; no clear D gene. V lost 0 bases and J 4 bases, leaving 7 bases between the germline ends. Germline V lookup: CDR1 MGHRA, CDR2 YSYEKL. This CDR3 is built from 14 residues. CDR3 protein: CASSQDVRYNEQFF. In DNA, the CDR3 is TGCGCCAGCAGCCAAGATGTGAGATACAATGAGCAGTTCTTC.

J is TRBJ1-6 and V is TRBV5-6, with a weak D call TRBD1 (5 bases). CDR3 length: 13 residues. V lost 1 base and J lost 8, with 7 bases in between. Germline CDR1 SGHDT, CDR2 YYEEEE. The CDR3 DNA is TGTGCCAGCAGCTTGTGGGGGGATTCACCCCTCCACTTT. Its protein is CASSLWGDSPLHF.

The chain has TRBV5-1 and TRBJ2-1, with a possible D match to TRBD1 (5 bases). The V end lost 0 bases, the J end lost 9 bases, and 7 bases lay between the germline ends. The CDR3 has 12 amino acids. Germline CDR1 reads SGHRS; CDR2 reads YFSETQ. The CDR3 loop reads CASSLAGFEQFF. The CDR3 DNA reads as TGCGCCAGCAGCTTGGCAGGGTTTGAGCAGTTCTTC.

The rearrangement joins TRBV11-2 to TRBJ2-2; weak D call: TRBD2 (6 bases). The CDR3 extends over 16 amino acids. Trimming removed 5 bases at V and 3 bases at J, with 16 bases between. Per germline, CDR1 SGHAT and CDR2 FQNNGV. CDR3 residues: CASSPFGGPDTGELFF. The CDR3 bases are TGTGCCAGCAGCCCATTCGGGGGACCAGACACCGGGGAGCTGTTTTTT.

This clonotype has more than one count but fewer than ten. The rearrangement joins TRBV27 to TRBJ2-7; maybe TRBD1 (6 bases). The germline V gene encodes CDR1 MNHEY and CDR2 SMNVEV (reference sequence). The CDR3 runs 13 residues. Deletions cut 4 bases from V and 4 bases from J, with 11 bases between. DNA for the CDR3: TGTGCCAGCAGTTGGACAGTCCTTTACGAGCAGTACTTC. Its translation is CASSWTVLYEQYF.

For this clonotype: Compared with germline, one end of the junction differs, possibly owing to a read error. V and J are TRBV12-3 or TRBV12-4 and TRBJ2-7; no reliable D call. The CDR3 spans 15 residues. CDR3 protein: CANSLRQVSSYEQYF. The CDR3 DNA reads TGTGCCAACAGTTTAAGGCAGGTTAGCTCCTACGAGCAGTACTTC.

The genes are TRBV6-2 or TRBV6-3 and TRBJ2-7; D possibly corresponds to TRBD2 (6 bases). Germline CDR1 MNHEY, CDR2 SVGEGT. CDR3 length equals 16 residues. V shed 2 bases and J shed 7 bases, with 21 bases lying between them. CDR3 bases: TGTGCCAGCAGTTACGGGGGAGGCAGATCCTACAATGAGCAGTACTTC. This translates into CASSYGGGRSYNEQYF.

This chain links TRBV10-2 with TRBJ2-7; D is unresolved. Trimming removed 3 bases at V and 2 bases at J, with 11 bases between. The V gene's germline CDR1 is WSHSY and CDR2 SAAADI. The CDR3 runs 14 residues. As DNA, the CDR3 is TGCGCCAGCAGTGAAGAACTCGCAGCCTACGAGCAGTACTTC. Its translation: CASSEELAAYEQYF.

The rearrangement links TRBV7-2 to TRBJ2-1; weak D call: TRBD1 (5 bases). CDR3 length: 15 residues. In germline, CDR1 is SGHTA, CDR2 FQGNSA. V was clipped by 2 bases and J by 0 bases, with 8 bases between them. Here the CDR3 DNA reads TGTGCCAGCAGCTTATCCAGGGCCTCCTACAATGAGCAGTTCTTC. Translation gives CASSLSRASYNEQFF.